The 18 T cell receptor beta chains below come from one sample, sequenced in a study of T cells in Graves' hyperthyroidism and ophthalmopathy. RNA transcripts served as the template for amplifying TCR beta CDR3 regions. The TCR CDR3 was amplified in a first-round RT-PCR using the HTBI primer set. TCRdb reprocessed the multiplex PCR reads with MiXCR, giving one entry per CDR3 protein. This sample has hundreds of thousands of distinct CDR3 sequences; about 15% occur once, and the top ten carry less than 6%. Sequenced input: blood. The receptors stem from a woman in her twenties or thirties with Graves' hyperthyroidism that later progressed to Graves' ophthalmopathy.

In its sample, this clonotype was seen many times. The chain carries TRBV20-1 and TRBJ2-7; tentative D call: TRBD2 (6 bases). Trimming shortened V by 2 bases and J by 1 base, and 15 bases separated the two germline ends. The germline gives CDR1 DFQATT, CDR2 SNEGSKA (reference sequence). This CDR3 contains 15 residues. The CDR3 is CSARTPGLFSYEQYF. The CDR3 DNA follows: TGCAGTGCTAGAACACCGGGACTCTTTTCCTACGAGCAGTACTTC.

This clonotype was observed many times. J is TRBJ1-3 and V is TRBV3-1; D not resolved. CDR3 length equals 14 residues. V was cut by 0 bases and J by 4 bases, with 7 bases left in between. Germline V gene sequence: CDR1 LGHDT, CDR2 YNNKEL (reference sequence). The CDR3 protein is CASSQDPQGNTIYF. The CDR3 DNA reads as TGTGCCAGCAGCCAAGATCCTCAAGGAAACACCATATATTTT.

The sample holds a few counts of this clonotype. This chain connects TRBV5-5 to TRBJ2-1; D is possibly TRBD1 (6 bases). The CDR3 totals 13 residues. V lost 10 bases to trimming and J lost 6 bases, with 17 bases between them. CDR1 is SGHKS and CDR2 is YYEKEE in the germline V gene (reference sequence). The CDR3: CAGAGDSANEQFF. The CDR3 DNA reads TGTGCCGGTGCAGGGGATTCGGCCAATGAGCAGTTCTTC.

This clonotype was counted ten times or more. V and J are TRBV5-6 and TRBJ1-1; TRBD1 agrees at 7 bases. The germline V gene encodes CDR1 SGHDT and CDR2 YYEEEE. The CDR3 length is 12 residues. Trimming took 7 bases from V and 8 from J; bases not matched to a gene: 8. The CDR3 region is CASGQDPLEAFF. Written as DNA, the CDR3 is TGTGCCAGCGGACAGGATCCACTCGAAGCTTTCTTT.

A remark on this clonotype: At one end the junction does not follow the germline gene, possibly because of a read error. The chain employs TRBV27 and TRBJ2-2; 9 bases align to TRBD1. Germline V gene lookup returns CDR1 MNHEY and CDR2 SMNVEV (reference sequence). The CDR3 covers 15 residues. The DNA of the CDR3 is TGTGCCAGCAGTTCCGGGGACAGGGTGACCGAGGAGCTGTTTTTT. It codes for CASSSGDRVTEELFF.

This chain joins TRBV5-1 and TRBJ2-5, with D perhaps assigned TRBD1 or TRBD2 (7 bases each). V dropped 4 bases and J dropped 2 bases, with 15 bases sitting between them. Germline V gives CDR1 SGHRS, CDR2 YFSETQ. CDR3 length: 15 residues. The DNA of the CDR3 is TGCGCCAGCAGCAGGGAGGGACAGAGACAAGAGACCCAGTACTTC. Protein product: CASSREGQRQETQYF.

This clonotype was observed a handful of times. The CDR3 nucleotides read TGTGCCAGCAGCGTCAGGGTAGGGGTGACAGATACGCAGTATTTT. It codes for CASSVRVGVTDTQYF. The chain combines TRBV9 with TRBJ2-3, with a possible D match to TRBD1 (5 bases). The CDR3 totals 15 residues. The germline V gene encodes CDR1 SGDLS and CDR2 YYNGEE. V lost 2 bases to trimming and J lost 3 bases, with 13 bases between them.

Comment on this clonotype: A much larger clone is a single base away; this may be a read error. The chain uses TRBV3-1 and TRBJ1-2; D gene unclear. This CDR3 has 12 residues. The germline V gene encodes CDR1 LGHDT and CDR2 YNNKEL (reference sequence). The CDR3 reads CASNQVPYGYTF. The DNA for the CDR3 is TGTGCCAGCAACCAAGTCCCCTATGGCTACACCTTC.

The rearrangement links TRBV6-1 to TRBJ2-7, with no clear D. The CDR3 extends over 12 amino acids. Germline CDR1 reads MNHNS; CDR2 reads SASEGT. V was trimmed by 8 bases and J by 2 bases, leaving 10 bases between them. The CDR3: CASGYLAYEQYF. CDR3 nucleotides: TGTGCCAGCGGCTACCTCGCCTACGAGCAGTACTTC.

The chain has TRBV7-9 and TRBJ2-2, with 9 bases matching TRBD2. Germline V CDR1 and CDR2: SEHNR, FQNEAQ (reference sequence). There are 17 residues in the CDR3. V lost 5 bases to trimming and J lost 6 bases; unmatched junction nucleotides: 13. The CDR3 DNA reads TGTGCCAGCAGCCAAGGGGTTGCGGGAGGGCCGTCCGGGGAGCTGTTTTTT. Translation: CASSQGVAGGPSGELFF.

The V and J genes are TRBV7-3 and TRBJ2-5; D possibly corresponds to TRBD1 (6 bases). CDR1 is SGHTA, CDR2 FQGTGA, per germline. Between the trimmed V and J ends, which lost 4 bases and 13 bases, there was a span of 19 bases. The length of the CDR3 is 13 residues. CDR3 in amino acids: CASSSSRQDSPYF. The CDR3 nucleotides are TGTGCCAGCAGCTCCTCCCGACAGGACTCTCCGTACTTC.

At least ten counts were recorded for this clonotype. This chain links TRBV28 with TRBJ1-5, with a possible D match to TRBD1 (5 bases). Per the germline V gene, CDR1 is MDHEN and CDR2 is SYDVKM. Trimming left V 6 bases short and J 5 bases short, with 14 bases between. The CDR3 runs 14 residues. The CDR3 DNA reads TGTGCCAGCAGACCCGACAGAGAAGATCAGCCCCAGCATTTT. Translated, it gives CASRPDREDQPQHF.

This clonotype was counted many times. The chain combines TRBV13 with TRBJ1-1, with D possibly matching TRBD1 (5 bases). The germline CDR1 and CDR2 sequences are PRHDT and FYEKMQ (reference sequence). The length of the CDR3 is 14 residues. Trimming took off 5 bases at V and 1 base at J, with 11 bases between the two ends. The CDR3 loop reads CASSRRGPNTEAFF. The CDR3 region has the DNA TGTGCCAGCAGCCGGAGGGGACCGAACACTGAAGCTTTCTTT.

The rearrangement joins TRBV29-1 to TRBJ2-7; 10 positions agree with TRBD2. Per the germline V gene, CDR1 is SQVTM and CDR2 is ANQGSEA. Germline trimming cut 3 bases from V and 6 bases from J; bases unmatched to any gene: 11. The CDR3 runs 15 residues. The CDR3 loop is CSVEGSGLAASEQYF. CDR3 nucleotide sequence: TGCAGCGTTGAGGGTAGCGGACTAGCGGCTAGCGAGCAGTACTTC.

This clonotype was detected ten times or more. The V and J genes are TRBV19 and TRBJ2-6; D is uncertain. The CDR3 has 13 amino acids. Trimming took 11 bases from V and 0 from J, leaving 8 bases between them. Germline V gene lookup returns CDR1 LNHDA and CDR2 SQIVND (reference sequence). The CDR3 loop reads CAVRPSGANVLTF. The CDR3 DNA reads as TGTGCCGTTAGACCCTCTGGGGCCAACGTCCTGACTTTC.

This clonotype was recorded at least ten times. The chain is built from TRBV6-1 and TRBJ1-4; D is possibly TRBD1 (5 bases). CDR1 MNHNS and CDR2 SASEGT come from the germline V gene. The CDR3 extends over 15 amino acids. The V and J ends lost 3 bases and 6 bases respectively, with 14 bases between them. The DNA of the CDR3 is TGTGCCAGCAGTGACCGGACAAATTTCGATGAAAAACTGTTTTTT. Its protein is CASSDRTNFDEKLFF.

This clonotype was found a few times. V usage is TRBV19 and J usage is TRBJ1-2, with a tentative D call TRBD1 (5 bases). The germline gives CDR1 LNHDA, CDR2 SQIVND (reference sequence). The CDR3 consists of 16 residues. V lost 4 bases and J lost 6, with 21 bases in between. The CDR3 DNA follows: TGTGCCAGTAGTACCCGTAAGGGGATAAGACTGGATGGCTACACCTTC. It yields the protein CASSTRKGIRLDGYTF.

In its sample, this clonotype was seen many times. The J gene is TRBJ1-2, the V gene TRBV10-3, with 9 bases lining up with TRBD1. This CDR3 is 12 amino acids long. Trimming cost V 10 bases and J 8 bases; bases outside gene matches: 8. From germline, CDR1 is ENHRY and CDR2 SYGVKD. The DNA for the CDR3 is TGTGCCAATCAGGACAGGGGAAGCGGCTACACCTTC. This gives the protein CANQDRGSGYTF.